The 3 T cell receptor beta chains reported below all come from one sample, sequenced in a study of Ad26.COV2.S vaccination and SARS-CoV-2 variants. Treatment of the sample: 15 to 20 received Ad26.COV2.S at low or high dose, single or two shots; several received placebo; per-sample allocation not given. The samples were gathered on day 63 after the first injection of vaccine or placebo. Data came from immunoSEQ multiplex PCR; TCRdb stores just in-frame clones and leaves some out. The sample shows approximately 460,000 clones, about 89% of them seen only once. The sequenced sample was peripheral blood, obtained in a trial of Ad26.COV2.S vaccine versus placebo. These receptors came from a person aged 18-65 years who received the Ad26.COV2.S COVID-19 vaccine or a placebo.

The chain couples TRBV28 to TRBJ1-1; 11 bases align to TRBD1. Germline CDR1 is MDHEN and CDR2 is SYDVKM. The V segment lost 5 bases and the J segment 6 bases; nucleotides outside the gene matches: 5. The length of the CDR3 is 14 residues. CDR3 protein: CASSTVGQGAEAFF. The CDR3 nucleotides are TGTGCCAGCAGTACAGTGGGACAGGGGGCTGAAGCTTTCTTT.

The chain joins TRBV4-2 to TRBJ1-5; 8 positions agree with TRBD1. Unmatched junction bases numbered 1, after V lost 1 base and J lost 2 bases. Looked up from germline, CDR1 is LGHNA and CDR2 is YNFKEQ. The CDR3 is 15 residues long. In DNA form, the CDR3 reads TGTGCCAGCAGCCAAGGGGGACAGGGCAATCAGCCCCAGCATTTT. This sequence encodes CASSQGGQGNQPQHF.

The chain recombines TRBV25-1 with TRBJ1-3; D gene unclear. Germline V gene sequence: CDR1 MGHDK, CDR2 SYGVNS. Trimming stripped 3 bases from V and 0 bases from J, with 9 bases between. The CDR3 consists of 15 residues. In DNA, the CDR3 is TGTGCCAGCAGTGACGGACTCGGCTCTGGAAACACCATATATTTT. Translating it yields CASSDGLGSGNTIYF. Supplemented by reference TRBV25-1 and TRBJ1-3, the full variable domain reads EADIYQTPRYLVIGTGKKITLECSQTMGHDKMYWYQQDPGMELHLIHYSYGVNSTEKGDLSSESTVSRIRTEHFPLTLESARPSHTSQYLCASSDGLGSGNTIYFGEGSWLTVV.